The 5 T cell receptor beta chains given below trace back to one sample, sequenced in a study of Graves' ophthalmopathy and Graves' hyperthyroidism. TCR beta CDR3 regions were amplified from RNA transcripts. HTBI primers served in a first-round RT-PCR, which a second-round multiplex PCR followed. TCRdb processed the multiplex PCR reads anew with MiXCR; each CDR3 protein has one entry. Of 350,000 to 450,000 distinct CDR3 sequences in the sample, about 17% were seen once. Material for sequencing was peripheral blood. The receptors were gathered from a young woman with Graves' ophthalmopathy.

At least ten counts were recorded for this clonotype. The rearrangement joins TRBV9 to TRBJ2-5; possibly TRBD1 for D (7 bases). Germline CDR1 is SGDLS and CDR2 is YYNGEE. The V end was cut by 0 bases, the J end by 5 bases, with 14 bases between. This CDR3 comprises 15 residues. CDR3 in amino acids: CASSVDGGGKETQYF. In DNA, the CDR3 is TGTGCCAGCAGCGTAGATGGAGGGGGCAAGGAGACCCAGTACTTC.

This clonotype has ten or more counts. V is TRBV29-1 and J is TRBJ1-1, with unresolved D. Germline-derived CDR1 and CDR2 are SQVTM and ANQGSEA. This CDR3 is built from 10 residues. V lost 2 bases, J lost 11 bases, and 9 bases lay in between. The CDR3 bases are TGCAGCGTTGAACGGGAGCGGGCTTTCTTT. It specifies CSVERERAFF.

The chain recombines TRBV7-9 with TRBJ2-7, with D possibly being TRBD2 (5 bases). Between the trimmed V and J ends, which lost 9 bases and 4 bases, there was a span of 22 bases. The CDR3 spans 15 residues. Germline assignment: CDR1 SEHNR and CDR2 FQNEAQ (reference sequence). The CDR3 sequence: CASAIGSEEWYEQYF. The CDR3 region has the DNA TGTGCCAGTGCCATTGGTAGCGAGGAGTGGTACGAGCAGTACTTC.

This clonotype came up many times. The V and J genes are TRBV4-1 and TRBJ2-7, with D perhaps TRBD1 or TRBD2 (5 bases each). This CDR3 comprises 15 residues. Germline V gives CDR1 MGHRA, CDR2 YSYEKL. Trimming took 1 base from V and 0 from J, leaving 10 bases between them. The CDR3 DNA sequence: TGCGCCAGCAGCCAAGCTGCAGGGAGCTCCTACGAGCAGTACTTC. Its translation: CASSQAAGSSYEQYF.

In this sample, this clonotype turned up many times. The V call is TRBV12-3 or TRBV12-4, the J call TRBJ1-5; 12 bases are shared with TRBD1. The CDR3 has 17 amino acids. With V trimmed by 6 bases and J by 3 bases, 9 bases remained unmatched. The CDR3 is CASRRDRGPLFNQPQHF. For the CDR3, the DNA is TGTGCCAGCAGACGGGACAGGGGGCCACTATTCAATCAGCCCCAGCATTTT.